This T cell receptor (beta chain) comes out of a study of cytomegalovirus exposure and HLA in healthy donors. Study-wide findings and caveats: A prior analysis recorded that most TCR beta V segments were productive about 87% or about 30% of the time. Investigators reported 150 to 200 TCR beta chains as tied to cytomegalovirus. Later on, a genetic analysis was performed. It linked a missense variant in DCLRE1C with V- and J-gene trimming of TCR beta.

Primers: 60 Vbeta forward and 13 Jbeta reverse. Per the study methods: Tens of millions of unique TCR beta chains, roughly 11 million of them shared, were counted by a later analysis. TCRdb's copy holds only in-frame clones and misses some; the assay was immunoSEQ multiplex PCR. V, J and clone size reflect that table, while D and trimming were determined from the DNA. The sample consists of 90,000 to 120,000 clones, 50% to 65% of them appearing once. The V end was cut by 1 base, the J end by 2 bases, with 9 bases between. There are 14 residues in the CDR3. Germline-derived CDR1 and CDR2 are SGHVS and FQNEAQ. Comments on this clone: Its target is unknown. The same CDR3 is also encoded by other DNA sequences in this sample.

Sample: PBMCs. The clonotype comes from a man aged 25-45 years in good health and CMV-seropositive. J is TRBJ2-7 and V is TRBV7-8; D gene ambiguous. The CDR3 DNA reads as TGTGCCAGCAGCTTAGGCTACCTAGCCTACGAGCAGTACTTC. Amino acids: CASSLGYLAYEQYF.